Below, 26 T cell receptor beta chains from the same sample are listed, as sequenced in a study of cytomegalovirus exposure and HLA in healthy donors (TCRdb year 2017). The library came from the immunoSEQ multiplex PCR assay. A mixture of 60 forward primers for TCR Vbeta segments and 13 reverse primers for TCR Jbeta segments was used in the multiplex PCR. TCRdb carries this immuneACCESS record with in-frame sequences only. Its versions omit some clonotypes, under half of them owing to an unresolved V gene in the studies checked, with the rest unexplained. Recorded for this sample are about 86,000 clones; around 79% of them occurred a single time. The ten top clones hold roughly 14% of the sample. Source material: PBMCs. These receptors all stem from a woman aged 40-49 years in good health and CMV-seropositive.

The chain combines TRBV4-3 with TRBJ1-2; TRBD1 might be the D (5 bases). Trimming left V 0 bases short and J 2 bases short, with 10 bases between. Per germline, CDR1 LGHNA and CDR2 YSLEER. This CDR3 has 15 amino acids. CDR3 bases: TGCGCCAGCAGCCAAGATCAGGGCCCGAACTATGGCTACACCTTC. This gives the protein CASSQDQGPNYGYTF.

This sequence joins TRBV13 and TRBJ2-2; 8 bases are shared with TRBD1. V was pared by 3 bases and J by 3 bases, with 6 bases of the junction left unmatched. CDR3 size: 16 residues. Germline V gene data show CDR1 as PRHDT and CDR2 as FYEKMQ (reference sequence). The CDR3 nucleotides read TGTGCCAGCAGCTTTAGGACAGGGTCTTACACCGGGGAGCTGTTTTTT. It encodes CASSFRTGSYTGELFF.

The chain is built from TRBV2 and TRBJ1-1; 8 bases line up with TRBD1. Germline trimming cut 6 bases from V and 1 base from J; bases unmatched to any gene: 1. This CDR3 region has 13 residues. Per the germline V gene, CDR1 is SNHLY and CDR2 is FYNNEI. CDR3 loop: CASRGTGNTEAFF. CDR3 sequence (DNA): TGTGCCAGCAGAGGGACAGGGAACACTGAAGCTTTCTTT.

J is TRBJ1-5 and V is TRBV28; D gene ambiguous. V lost 2 bases, J lost 0 bases, and 5 bases lay in between. Germline CDR1 is MDHEN and CDR2 is SYDVKM. The CDR3 extends over 14 amino acids. Here the CDR3 reads CASSLEYSNQPQHF. For the CDR3, the DNA is TGTGCCAGCAGTTTAGAGTATAGCAATCAGCCCCAGCATTTT.

V and J are TRBV7-2 and TRBJ1-6, with D possibly TRBD1 on 6 matching bases. This CDR3 region has 16 residues. The germline V and J ends were trimmed by 7 bases and 10 bases, with 23 bases remaining between them. Germline assignment: CDR1 SGHTA and CDR2 FQGNSA. This CDR3 reads CASTTLGGAFSSPLHF. The DNA of the CDR3 is TGTGCCAGCACCACGCTGGGGGGGGCTTTTTCGTCACCCCTCCACTTT.

The J gene is TRBJ1-2, the V gene TRBV7-2; possibly TRBD1 for D (6 bases). The V end lost 3 bases, the J end lost 4 bases, and 12 bases lay between the germline ends. Per germline, CDR1 SGHTA and CDR2 FQGNSA. This CDR3 is built from 14 residues. The CDR3 here is CASSFTGQPYGYTF. Written as DNA, the CDR3 is TGTGCCAGCAGCTTTACGGGACAACCCTATGGCTACACCTTC.

The V and J genes are TRBV5-1 and TRBJ2-7, with 9 bases fitting TRBD2. Trimming took 0 bases from V and 5 from J; bases not matched to a gene: 6. CDR3 length: 15 residues. Germline V lookup: CDR1 SGHRS, CDR2 YFSETQ. The DNA of the CDR3 is TGCGCCAGCAGCTTGGGTGGTAGCGGGAGCAACGAGCAGTACTTC. This translates into CASSLGGSGSNEQYF.

This clone occurred a few times. The chain carries TRBV7-9 and TRBJ1-1; the D is unclear. Trimming shortened V by 6 bases and J by 1 base, and 15 bases separated the two germline ends. The CDR3 runs to 15 residues. Germline V CDR1 and CDR2: SEHNR, FQNEAQ (reference sequence). The CDR3 nucleotides read TGTGCCAGCAGTAATCAGGTCTCCTGGAACACTGAAGCTTTCTTT. It codes for CASSNQVSWNTEAFF.

This sequence joins TRBV9 and TRBJ2-6; D is unclear. The CDR3 is 13 amino acids. Trimming took off 4 bases at V and 3 bases at J, with 5 bases between the two ends. CDR1 is SGDLS and CDR2 is YYNGEE in the germline V gene. CDR3 coding DNA: TGTGCCAGCAGCTCCGGTGGGGCCAACGTCCTGACTTTC. This codes for CASSSGGANVLTF.

The chain joins TRBV4-2 to TRBJ2-3, with TRBD2 matching over 8 bases. The CDR3 is 16 residues long. Germline V lookup: CDR1 LGHNA, CDR2 YNFKEQ. The trim removed 4 bases at V and 0 bases at J, leaving 6 bases unmatched. The DNA for the CDR3 is TGTGCCAGCAGCCCCCCAGCGGGGGCAAGCACAGATACGCAGTATTTT. This encodes CASSPPAGASTDTQYF.

The sample holds one count of this clone. The CDR3 DNA follows: TGTGCCAGCAGCTTAGTACCGGAGACCGAAGCTTTCTTT. This encodes CASSLVPETEAFF. V is TRBV11-3 and J is TRBJ1-1; D is uncertain. The CDR3 consists of 13 residues. The germline V gene has CDR1 SGHNT and CDR2 YENEEA. V dropped 1 base and J dropped 8 bases, with 11 bases sitting between them.

V is TRBV7-6 and J is TRBJ2-5; TRBD2 aligns across 9 bases. The CDR3 loop spans 16 amino acids. Trimming took 1 base from V and 1 from J; bases not matched to a gene: 4. Germline loops: CDR1 SGHVS, CDR2 FNYEAQ. This CDR3 reads CASSLGASGTQETQYF. In DNA form, the CDR3 reads TGTGCCAGCAGCTTAGGGGCTAGCGGGACCCAAGAGACCCAGTACTTC.

The V gene is TRBV5-1, the J gene TRBJ2-3; 8 bases fit TRBD2. With 2 bases clipped from V and 0 bases from J, the junction kept 5 bases outside the gene matches. This CDR3 has 16 amino acids. From germline, CDR1 is SGHRS and CDR2 YFSETQ. This chain's CDR3 is CASSLSGGSSTDTQYF. CDR3 in DNA: TGCGCCAGCAGCTTAAGCGGGGGATCTAGCACAGATACGCAGTATTTT. The full variable domain, in which reference TRBV5-1 and TRBJ2-3 provide the parts outside the CDR3, is KAGVTQTPRYLIKTRGQQVTLSCSPISGHRSVSWYQQTPGQGLQFLFEYFSETQRNKGNFPGRFSGRQFSNSRSEMNVSTLELGDSALYLCASSLSGGSSTDTQYFGPGTRLTVL.

This chain joins TRBV30 and TRBJ1-6; D is unresolved. There are 15 residues in the CDR3. V was cut by 4 bases and J by 2 bases, with 12 bases left in between. Germline CDR1 is GTSNPN and CDR2 is SVGIG (reference sequence). The CDR3 DNA follows: TGTGCCTGGAACTCGGGGATTCCCTATAATTCACCCCTCCACTTT. Protein sequence: CAWNSGIPYNSPLHF.

The V gene is TRBV25-1, the J gene TRBJ1-1, with TRBD1 as a possible D gene (5 bases). V was cut by 10 bases and J by 3 bases, with 21 bases left in between. Germline loops: CDR1 MGHDK, CDR2 SYGVNS. The CDR3 spans 15 residues. CDR3 amino acids: CAISESAAGDTEAFF. The CDR3 bases are TGTGCCATCAGCGAATCCGCAGCGGGGGACACTGAAGCTTTCTTT.

The chain combines TRBV18 with TRBJ1-3, with 7 bases lining up with TRBD1. The CDR3 extends over 15 amino acids. With V trimmed by 3 bases and J by 2 bases, 4 bases remained unmatched. In germline, CDR1 is KGHSH, CDR2 LQKENI. CDR3 nucleotides: TGTGCCAGCTCACCGACTGACAGGGCTGGAAACACCATATATTTT. Its protein product is CASSPTDRAGNTIYF.

The rearrangement links TRBV7-2 to TRBJ2-5, with a weak D call TRBD1 (5 bases). This CDR3 has 15 residues. From germline, CDR1 is SGHTA and CDR2 FQGNSA. Trimming stripped 4 bases from V and 5 bases from J, with 17 bases between. CDR3 sequence (DNA): TGTGCCAGCAGCTCACAGGCGGCAGTATGGGAGACCCAGTACTTC. Translated: CASSSQAAVWETQYF.

This clone was counted a single time. V is TRBV7-6 and J is TRBJ2-7; tentative D call: TRBD1 (6 bases). Germline assignment: CDR1 SGHVS and CDR2 FNYEAQ. Trimming removed 3 bases from V and 5 bases from J, with 14 bases in between. The CDR3 runs 14 residues. This CDR3 reads CASSFRDRTHEQYF. The CDR3 DNA reads TGTGCCAGCAGCTTCCGTGACAGGACCCACGAGCAGTACTTC.

The sample holds one count of this clone. V and J are TRBV2 and TRBJ1-1; no firm D call. Germline loops: CDR1 SNHLY, CDR2 FYNNEI. The ends were cut back, 4 bases at V and 1 base at J, with 7 bases in the middle. CDR3 length equals 13 residues. DNA of the CDR3: TGTGCCAGCAGTGCCGGGAGGAACACTGAAGCTTTCTTT. Encoded protein: CASSAGRNTEAFF.

This clone is a singleton in its sample. CDR3 amino acids: CASSDRVRGNTEAFF. CDR3 nucleotides: TGTGCCAGTAGTGACAGGGTGAGGGGGAACACTGAAGCTTTCTTT. The J gene is TRBJ1-1, the V gene TRBV19; 7 bases match TRBD1. V was pared by 5 bases and J by 1 base, with 7 bases of the junction left unmatched. The CDR3 totals 15 residues. Germline V gene data show CDR1 as LNHDA and CDR2 as SQIVND (reference sequence).

The CDR3 reads CASSVGTGWNQPQHF. For the CDR3, the DNA is TGTGCCAGCAGCGTAGGGACAGGGTGGAATCAGCCCCAGCATTTT. The chain couples TRBV9 to TRBJ1-5, with TRBD1 identical over 8 bases. Germline V gene sequence: CDR1 SGDLS, CDR2 YYNGEE. The CDR3 is made up of 15 amino acids. Germline trimming cut 0 bases from V and 4 bases from J; bases unmatched to any gene: 3. Drawing the rest from reference TRBV9 and TRBJ1-5, the complete variable domain is DSGVTQTPKHLITATGQRVTLRCSPRSGDLSVYWYQQSLDQGLQFLIQYYNGEERAKGNILERFSAQQFPDLHSELNLSSLELGDSALYFCASSVGTGWNQPQHFGDGTRLSIL.

J is TRBJ2-2 and V is TRBV7-6; no definite D call. Germline-derived CDR1 and CDR2 are SGHVS and FNYEAQ. CDR3 length equals 12 residues. The V end lost 1 base, the J end lost 11 bases, and 8 bases lay between the germline ends. Here the CDR3 reads CASSLGPRELFF. Here the CDR3 DNA reads TGTGCCAGCAGCTTAGGCCCGCGAGAGCTGTTTTTT.

The chain employs TRBV25-1 and TRBJ2-3; D gene ambiguous. The germline CDR1 and CDR2 sequences are MGHDK and SYGVNS. V gave up 1 base and J gave up 4 bases, with 9 bases separating them. CDR3 length: 14 residues. CDR3 residues: CASSEWLVADTQYF. CDR3 nucleotide sequence: TGTGCCAGCAGTGAATGGCTAGTGGCAGATACGCAGTATTTT.

The chain recombines TRBV27 with TRBJ1-5; D is possibly TRBD1 (6 bases). The CDR3 runs 15 residues. Germline V CDR1 and CDR2: MNHEY, SMNVEV (reference sequence). The V gene lost 6 bases and the J gene lost 0 bases, with 12 bases spanning the gap. CDR3 amino acids: CASSLKGHSNQPQHF. The CDR3 DNA follows: TGTGCCAGCAGCTTAAAGGGACATAGCAATCAGCCCCAGCATTTT.

This chain links TRBV12-5 with TRBJ2-3, with a possible D match to TRBD1 (6 bases). The V end was cut by 5 bases, the J end by 2 bases, with 14 bases between. The CDR3 consists of 15 residues. The germline CDR1 and CDR2 sequences are LGHNT and FRNRAP. DNA for the CDR3: TGTGCTAGTGGTCTCGGGACACCCTACACAGATACGCAGTATTTT. It yields the protein CASGLGTPYTDTQYF.

The V gene is TRBV6-5, the J gene TRBJ1-6, with a tentative D call TRBD1 (6 bases). This CDR3 has 15 amino acids. Germline-derived CDR1 and CDR2 are MNHEY and SVGAGI. Between the trimmed V and J ends, which lost 6 bases and 7 bases, there was a span of 16 bases. CDR3 in DNA: TGTGCCAGCAGCCCACAGGGTTTCGGGAATTCACCCCTCCACTTT. Protein sequence: CASSPQGFGNSPLHF.